This T cell receptor beta chain was sequenced during a study of blood T cell repertoires in COVID-19 (dated by TCRdb to 2020 to 2021). Regarding the complete study: Collaborator samples came from the United States, Italy and Spain and covered acute and convalescent phases of COVID-19. The prospective study material was composed of cDNA or gDNA derived from T cells, B-cell-depleted T cells, or PBMCs. The dataset comprised deeply sampled blood TCRbeta repertoires from subjects exposed to, actively infected with, or recovered from COVID-19. A freely available public database, intended as a resource for researchers studying the immune response to SARS-CoV-2, is where the repertoires were released. Samples came from the ongoing ImmuneRACE study (first 160 participants) plus 1,254 subjects from 6 global collaborators. Nearly every sample came with metadata listing a de-identified subject ID, COVID-19 status, age in years and sex. HLA class I and class II types, where available, came from metadata supplied by the sample provider rather than from assay-based typing. General study outcomes and caveats: The amount of clinical and demographic metadata varied by source and participant and was provided uncurated.

One collaborating source in Seattle enrolled patients during active infection and followed them longitudinally through the course of disease. Each collaborating institution followed its own protocols to collect whole blood in K2EDTA tubes. For TCRbeta analysis, collaborators shipped samples in one of three forms: frozen whole blood, isolated PBMCs, or DNA extracted from either of those sample types. A remark on this clone: Its binding antigen is unknown. No base quality values were provided; no much bigger clone lies one nucleotide off.

TCRbeta CDR3 regions were amplified from genomic DNA using the immunoSEQ Assay, a bias-controlled multiplex PCR. The study's own analysis went as follows. Nucleated cell counts per sample were estimated from amplification of reference gene primers within the assay. Sequence reads were collapsed and filtered to measure the absolute abundance of every unique TCRbeta CDR3 rearrangement. For each sample, productive Simpson clonality was calculated as the square root of Simpson's diversity index across productive rearrangements. TCRdb holds this immuneACCESS table with in-frame rearrangements only. Some clones are missing; in checked studies, unresolved V genes explain under half, and the rest has no known cause. The V and J calls and clone size were taken over from that table, and D and trimming were inferred from the DNA. In all, the sample holds approximately 70,000 clones, and roughly nine tenths of those were seen once. The ten largest clones represent around 2.6% of the sample.

The receptor was derived from a man over 45 with COVID-19, enrolled during active disease. Sequencing was done on a sample of peripheral blood.

The bases read TGTGCCAGCAGTTTATACGGCCGCGCGACAGTCGCTTTCTTT. Its amino acids are CASSLYGRATVAFF. The sequence is built from TRBV28 and TRBJ1-1, and possibly TRBD1, on 5 matching bases. Taken from the germline V gene, the CDR1 and CDR2 loops are MDHEN and SYDVKM. The CDR3 contains 14 residues, cysteine and phenylalanine counted. The retained sequence is limited to the CDR3, 42 bases, with the frame set at the first base. At the junction V is shortened by 1 base and J by 11 bases, with 17 bases in between.